These 11 T cell receptor beta chains originate from one sample sequenced in a study of cytomegalovirus exposure and HLA in healthy donors. Clones were read by immunoSEQ multiplex PCR, and TCRdb kept only the in-frame ones, dropping some. This sample has 150,000 to 200,000 clones, with about 89% found just once. Sequenced: PBMCs. The receptors stem from a man younger than 35 in good health and CMV-seropositive.

The V gene is TRBV7-2, the J gene TRBJ2-7, with a tentative D call TRBD1 (5 bases). The germline CDR1 and CDR2 sequences are SGHTA and FQGNSA. The V end was cut by 5 bases, the J end by 0 bases, with 8 bases between. The CDR3 is made up of 13 amino acids. The CDR3 bases are TGTGCCAGCAGCCCAGGGATCTCCTACGAGCAGTACTTC. This gives the protein CASSPGISYEQYF.

This rearrangement joins TRBV7-9 to TRBJ2-1; D is undetermined. The ends were cut back, 1 base at V and 0 bases at J, with 7 bases in the middle. Germline loops: CDR1 SEHNR, CDR2 FQNEAQ (reference sequence). The CDR3 loop spans 15 amino acids. The CDR3 DNA follows: TGTGCCAGCAGCTTAGGGCCGTACTCCTACAATGAGCAGTTCTTC. Translation: CASSLGPYSYNEQFF.

This sequence joins TRBV28 and TRBJ2-5, with 7 bases identical to TRBD1. This CDR3 has 15 residues. Germline lookup yields CDR1 MDHEN and CDR2 SYDVKM. With 5 bases clipped from V and 1 base from J, the junction kept 7 bases outside the gene matches. In DNA form, the CDR3 reads TGTGCCAGCAGTGCACTACAGGGGCCCCAAGAGACCCAGTACTTC. Its translation: CASSALQGPQETQYF. Full variable domain (missing parts from reference TRBV28 and TRBJ2-5): DVKVTQSSRYLVKRTGEKVFLECVQDMDHENMFWYRQDPGLGLRLIYFSYDVKMKEKGDIPEGYSVSREKKERFSLILESASTNQTSMYLCASSALQGPQETQYFGPGTRLLVL.

This clone was counted between two and nine times. The chain carries TRBV7-8 and TRBJ1-1; 9 positions agree with TRBD1. Looked up from germline, CDR1 is SGHVS and CDR2 is FQNEAQ. The CDR3 is 16 amino acids. The junction had 6 bases not matched to a gene; V was cut back by 2 bases and J by 2 bases. Here the CDR3 reads CASSLKRDRENTEAFF. In DNA form, the CDR3 reads TGTGCCAGCAGCTTAAAGCGGGACAGGGAAAACACTGAAGCTTTCTTT.

V is TRBV2 and J is TRBJ2-7; 7 nucleotides align to TRBD2. The CDR3 has 13 residues. CDR1 SNHLY and CDR2 FYNNEI come from the germline V gene. V gave up 4 bases and J gave up 0 bases; unmatched junction bases: 0. CDR3 bases: TGTGCCAGCAGTGGCGGGAGCTCCTACGAGCAGTACTTC. Its translation is CASSGGSSYEQYF.

J is TRBJ2-3 and V is TRBV29-1; 9 positions agree with TRBD1. The CDR3 covers 15 residues. V lost 8 bases to trimming and J lost 5 bases; unmatched junction nucleotides: 14. CDR1 is SQVTM and CDR2 is ANQGSEA in the germline V gene. The CDR3 nucleotides read TGCAGCTTACGACCTTGGGACAGGGTGGGAGATACGCAGTATTTT. Translating gives CSLRPWDRVGDTQYF.

The chain recombines TRBV4-2 with TRBJ2-2; 8 positions agree with TRBD2. With V trimmed by 5 bases and J by 7 bases, 12 bases remained unmatched. Looked up from germline, CDR1 is LGHNA and CDR2 is YNFKEQ. This CDR3 has 16 amino acids. The CDR3 DNA reads as TGTGCCAGCAGCTTAAGGGGCAGCGGGAGAGGCGGGGAGCTGTTTTTT. Its protein is CASSLRGSGRGGELFF.

This clone came up once. V usage is TRBV4-3 and J usage is TRBJ1-2, with 7 nucleotides matching TRBD1. Trimming cost V 0 bases and J 9 bases; bases outside gene matches: 10. CDR1 LGHNA and CDR2 YSLEER come from the germline V gene. The CDR3 is 15 residues long. The CDR3 sequence: CASSQDLDRVISYTF. The CDR3, as DNA: TGCGCCAGCAGCCAAGACCTCGACAGGGTGATCAGCTACACCTTC.

This clone was observed once. V is TRBV27 and J is TRBJ1-5; the match to TRBD1 covers 8 bases. This CDR3 has 20 amino acids. Trimming took 4 bases from V and 1 from J; bases not matched to a gene: 18. Germline V CDR1 and CDR2: MNHEY, SMNVEV (reference sequence). CDR3 in amino acids: CASSSARTGSSLQSNQPQHF. The CDR3 DNA sequence: TGTGCCAGCAGTTCTGCCCGGACAGGGAGTTCCCTACAAAGCAATCAGCCCCAGCATTTT.

In DNA form, the CDR3 reads TGTGCCAGCAGCCGCGCCACAGGGGAGGAGCAGTACTTC. As protein: CASSRATGEEQYF. The genes are TRBV7-3 and TRBJ2-7, with TRBD1 matching 7 bases. Unmatched junction bases numbered 8, after V lost 5 bases and J lost 7 bases. Germline values: CDR1 SGHTA, CDR2 FQGTGA. CDR3 length equals 13 residues.

The rearrangement joins TRBV9 to TRBJ2-2; D is possibly TRBD1 (7 bases). V was clipped by 3 bases and J by 7 bases, with 22 bases between them. The CDR3 is made up of 17 amino acids. Germline CDR1 is SGDLS and CDR2 is YYNGEE. Here the CDR3 reads CASSAYRGGMFHGELFF. Here the CDR3 DNA reads TGTGCCAGCAGCGCGTACAGGGGCGGGATGTTCCACGGGGAGCTGTTTTTT.